This TCR beta chain was captured by sequencing in a study of blood T cell repertoires in COVID-19. Turning to the study itself: Samples taken during acute and convalescent COVID-19 were collected in the United States, Italy and Spain. PBMCs, B-cell-depleted T cells, or T cells provided the cDNA or gDNA that made up the material.

The CDR3 consists of 15 residues. Trimming removed 1 base from V and 0 bases from J, with 9 bases in between. Germline CDR1 SGHAT, CDR2 FQNNGV. The table came from immunoSEQ multiplex PCR; TCRdb's copy has only in-frame clones and leaves some out. This sample has about 480,000 clones; 75% to 90% occur once, and the top ten carry roughly 0.92%. The chain is built from TRBV11-2 and TRBJ1-2; possibly TRBD1 for D (5 bases). Sequenced material: peripheral blood. This clonotype was obtained from a man aged 18 to 29 with COVID-19, enrolled during active disease. The chain's CDR3 is CASSLVQGANYGYTF. CDR3 DNA sequence: TGTGCCAGCAGCTTAGTGCAGGGCGCTAACTATGGCTACACCTTC.